The TCR beta chain described here comes from a study of Graves' ophthalmopathy and Graves' hyperthyroidism. CDR3 size: 14 residues. PBMCs stemmed from around 10 ml of fresh peripheral blood. RNA transcripts provided the template for amplifying TCR beta CDR3 regions. Second-round multiplex PCR followed a first-round RT-PCR using HTBI primers. TCRdb re-called the multiplex PCR reads through MiXCR, storing one row per CDR3 protein. The sample lists 660,000 or so distinct CDR3 sequences, roughly 39% seen once, with about 3.3% in the top ten. V gene TRBV12-3 or TRBV12-4 combines with J gene TRBJ1-2; weak D call: TRBD1 (5 bases). This TCR came from an adult man with Graves' ophthalmopathy. What was sequenced was peripheral blood. CDR3 DNA: TGTGCTAGTGGTCCCGGGACCCGGCCGGCCGCCTACACCTTC. This gives the protein CASGPGTRPAAYTF.